This TCR beta chain was obtained from a study of T cell repertoires in cytomegalovirus infection. Study-level information: It was the public TCR beta signatures that indicated both CMV infection and matching HLA type. Overall study results and limits: Public TCR beta family frequency separated CMV-and-HLA carriers, including in an independent cohort. HLA-C-restricted CMV-specific TCR beta clonotypes prevailed in the ex vivo response.

TCRdb redid the calling of the reads with MiXCR, one entry per CDR3 protein. The sample lists about 180,000 distinct CDR3 sequences; approximately 15% were seen once. With V trimmed by 5 bases and J by 4 bases, 10 bases remained unmatched. CDR1 and CDR2 from the germline V gene are SGHAT and FQNNGV. This CDR3 is 16 amino acids long. Comments on this clonotype: What it binds is not known.

Material for sequencing was PBMCs. The TCR comes from a human donor in good health (CMV status not recorded). Some clones in this sample may be carry-over from other donors' samples. V is TRBV11-2 and J is TRBJ2-7; 11 bases are a match to TRBD2. The CDR3 bases are TGTGCCAGCAGCAAGTCTAGCGGGGGGAACCTATACGAGCAGTACTTC. Translated: CASSKSSGGNLYEQYF.